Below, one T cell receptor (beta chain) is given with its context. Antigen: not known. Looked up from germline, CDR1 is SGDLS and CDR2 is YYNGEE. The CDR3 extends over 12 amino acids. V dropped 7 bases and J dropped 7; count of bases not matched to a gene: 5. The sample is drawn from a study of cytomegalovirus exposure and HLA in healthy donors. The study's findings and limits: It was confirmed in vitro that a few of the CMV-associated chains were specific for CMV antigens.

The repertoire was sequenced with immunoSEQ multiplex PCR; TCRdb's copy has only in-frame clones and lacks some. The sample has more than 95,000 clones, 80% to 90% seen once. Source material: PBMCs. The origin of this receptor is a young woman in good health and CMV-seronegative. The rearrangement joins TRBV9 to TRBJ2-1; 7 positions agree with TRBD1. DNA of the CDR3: TGTGCCAGCGAGGGGGCGAGTAATGAGCAGTTCTTC. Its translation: CASEGASNEQFF.